This passage covers 6 T cell receptor beta chains from one sample sequenced in a study of blood T cell repertoires in COVID-19. Sequencing used immunoSEQ multiplex PCR; TCRdb keeps in-frame clones, though not all of them. Among some 200,000 clones listed, around 85% were seen once. The sequencing sample was made of peripheral blood. The receptors stem from a woman in her sixties or seventies with acute or convalescent COVID-19.

For this clone: Other DNA sequences within the sample encode an identical CDR3. The chain is built from TRBV18 and TRBJ1-1; weak D call: TRBD1 (6 bases). Trimming pared 5 bases from V and 1 base from J, leaving 8 bases between. The CDR3 length is 13 residues. Per germline, CDR1 KGHSH and CDR2 LQKENI. CDR3: CASSTGQNTEAFF. The CDR3 nucleotides read TGTGCCAGCTCAACGGGACAGAACACTGAAGCTTTCTTT.

V and J are TRBV7-9 and TRBJ1-6; 10 bases are a match to TRBD1. Trimming cost V 6 bases and J 10 bases; bases outside gene matches: 6. In germline, CDR1 is SEHNR, CDR2 FQNEAQ (reference sequence). This CDR3 region has 14 residues. CDR3 sequence (DNA): TGTGCCAGCAGGCGAGGACAGGGGGAATCACCCCTCCACTTT. Its protein is CASRRGQGESPLHF.

For this clone: At the DNA level, this CDR3 is encoded by other sequences in the same sample as well. J is TRBJ2-7 and V is TRBV9, with 7 nucleotides matching TRBD2. This CDR3 has 13 amino acids. Germline-derived CDR1 and CDR2 are SGDLS and YYNGEE. V trimming: 2 bases; J trimming: 3 bases; junction bases outside the gene matches: 2. The CDR3 sequence: CASSVGGSYEQYF. The CDR3 nucleotides are TGTGCCAGCAGCGTGGGCGGGAGCTACGAGCAGTACTTC. The full variable domain, in which reference TRBV9 and TRBJ2-7 provide the parts outside the CDR3, is DSGVTQTPKHLITATGQRVTLRCSPRSGDLSVYWYQQSLDQGLQFLIQYYNGEERAKGNILERFSAQQFPDLHSELNLSSLELGDSALYFCASSVGGSYEQYFGPGTRLTVT.

The V call is TRBV24-1, the J call TRBJ1-4; D is undetermined. The ends were cut back, 0 bases at V and 11 bases at J, with 6 bases in the middle. Germline V gives CDR1 KGHDR, CDR2 SFDVKD. The CDR3 sequence is 12 residues long. The CDR3 here is CATSDLRGKLFF. CDR3 DNA sequence: TGTGCCACCAGTGATTTGCGAGGGAAACTGTTTTTT.

The V call is TRBV2, the J call TRBJ2-3; 7 bases agree with TRBD2. Per the germline V gene, CDR1 is SNHLY and CDR2 is FYNNEI. The trim removed 7 bases at V and 0 bases at J, leaving 7 bases unmatched. CDR3 length: 15 amino acids. This CDR3 is CASKGGGPSTDTQYF. CDR3 in DNA: TGTGCCAGCAAGGGCGGGGGACCTAGCACAGATACGCAGTATTTT.

The V and J genes are TRBV21-1 and TRBJ2-3; TRBD1, the table's D call, was not compared with the DNA. TRBV21-1 is a pseudogene. The CDR3 covers 14 residues. CDR3 sequence reads: CASSKGQGPDTQYF. The CDR3 DNA follows: TGTGCCAGCAGCAAGGGACAGGGACCAGATACGCAGTATTTT.